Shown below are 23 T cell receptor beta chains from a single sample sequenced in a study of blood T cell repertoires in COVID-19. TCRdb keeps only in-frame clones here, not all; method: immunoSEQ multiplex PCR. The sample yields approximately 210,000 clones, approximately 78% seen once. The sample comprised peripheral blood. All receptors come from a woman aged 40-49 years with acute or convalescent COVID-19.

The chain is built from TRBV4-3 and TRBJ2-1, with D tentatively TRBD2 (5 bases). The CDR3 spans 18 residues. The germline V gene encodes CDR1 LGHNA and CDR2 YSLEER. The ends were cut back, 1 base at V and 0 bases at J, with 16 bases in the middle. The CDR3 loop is CASSQGIGELGSYNEQFF. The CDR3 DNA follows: TGCGCCAGCAGCCAAGGTATTGGGGAACTAGGCTCCTACAATGAGCAGTTCTTC.

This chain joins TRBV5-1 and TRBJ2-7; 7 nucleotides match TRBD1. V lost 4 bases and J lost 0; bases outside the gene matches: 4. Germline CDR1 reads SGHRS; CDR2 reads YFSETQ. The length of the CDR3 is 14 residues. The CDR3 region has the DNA TGCGCCAGCAGCATCCGACAGGGCTCCTACGAGCAGTACTTC. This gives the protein CASSIRQGSYEQYF.

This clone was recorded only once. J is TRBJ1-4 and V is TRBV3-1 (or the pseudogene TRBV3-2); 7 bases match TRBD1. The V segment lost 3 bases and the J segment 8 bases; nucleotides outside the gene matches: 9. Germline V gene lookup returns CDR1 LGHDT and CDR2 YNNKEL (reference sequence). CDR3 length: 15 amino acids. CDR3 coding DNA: TGTGCCAGCAGCCAGCTAGGGGGCGAGAGGGAAAAACTGTTTTTT. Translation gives CASSQLGGEREKLFF.

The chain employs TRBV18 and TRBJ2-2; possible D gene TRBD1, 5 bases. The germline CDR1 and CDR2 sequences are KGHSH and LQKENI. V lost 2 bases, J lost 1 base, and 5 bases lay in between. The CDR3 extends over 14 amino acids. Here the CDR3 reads CASSPTGNTGELFF. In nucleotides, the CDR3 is TGTGCCAGCTCACCAACAGGGAACACCGGGGAGCTGTTTTTT.

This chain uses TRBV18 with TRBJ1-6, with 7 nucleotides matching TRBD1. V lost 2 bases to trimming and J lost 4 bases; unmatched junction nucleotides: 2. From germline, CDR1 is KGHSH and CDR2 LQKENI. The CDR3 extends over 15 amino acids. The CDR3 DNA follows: TGTGCCAGCTCACCAGGGACAGAATATAATTCACCCCTCCACTTT. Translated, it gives CASSPGTEYNSPLHF. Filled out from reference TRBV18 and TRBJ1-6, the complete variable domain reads NAGVMQNPRHLVRRRGQEARLRCSPMKGHSHVYWYRQLPEEGLKFMVYLQKENIIDESGMPKERFSAEFPKEGPSILRIQQVVRGDSAAYFCASSPGTEYNSPLHFGNGTRLTVT.

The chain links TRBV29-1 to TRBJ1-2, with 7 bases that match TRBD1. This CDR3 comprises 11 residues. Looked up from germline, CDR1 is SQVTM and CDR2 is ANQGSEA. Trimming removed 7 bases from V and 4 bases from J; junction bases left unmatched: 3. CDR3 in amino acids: CSGQGVYGYTF. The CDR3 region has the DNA TGCAGCGGCCAGGGGGTCTATGGCTACACCTTC.

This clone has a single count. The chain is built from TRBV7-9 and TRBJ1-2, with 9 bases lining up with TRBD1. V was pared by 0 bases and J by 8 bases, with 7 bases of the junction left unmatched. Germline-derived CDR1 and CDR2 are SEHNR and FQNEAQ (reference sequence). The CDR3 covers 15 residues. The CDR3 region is CASSLAKGQGRGYTF. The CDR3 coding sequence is TGTGCCAGCAGCTTAGCGAAAGGACAGGGGAGAGGCTACACCTTC.

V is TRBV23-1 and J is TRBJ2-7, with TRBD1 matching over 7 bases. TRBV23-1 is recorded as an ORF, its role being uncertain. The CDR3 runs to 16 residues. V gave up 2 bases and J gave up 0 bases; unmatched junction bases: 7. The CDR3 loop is CASSQRDRESSYEQYF. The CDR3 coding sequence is TGCGCCAGCAGTCAACGCGACAGGGAAAGCTCCTACGAGCAGTACTTC.

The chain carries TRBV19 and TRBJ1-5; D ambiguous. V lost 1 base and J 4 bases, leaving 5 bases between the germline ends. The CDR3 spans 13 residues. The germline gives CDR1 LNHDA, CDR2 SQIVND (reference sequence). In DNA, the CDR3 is TGTGCCAGTAGTATAGTCGGTAATCAGCCCCAGCATTTT. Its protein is CASSIVGNQPQHF. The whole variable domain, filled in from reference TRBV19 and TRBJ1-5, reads DGGITQSPKYLFRKEGQNVTLSCEQNLNHDAMYWYRQDPGQGLRLIYYSQIVNDFQKGDIAEGYSVSREKKESFPLTVTSAQKNPTAFYLCASSIVGNQPQHFGDGTRLSIL.

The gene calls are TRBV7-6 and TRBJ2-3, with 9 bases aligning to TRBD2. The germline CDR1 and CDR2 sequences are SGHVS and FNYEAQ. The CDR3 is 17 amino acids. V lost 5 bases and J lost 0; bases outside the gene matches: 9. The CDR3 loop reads CASSPKPTSGSTDTQYF. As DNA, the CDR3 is TGTGCCAGCAGCCCTAAACCAACTAGCGGGAGCACAGATACGCAGTATTTT.

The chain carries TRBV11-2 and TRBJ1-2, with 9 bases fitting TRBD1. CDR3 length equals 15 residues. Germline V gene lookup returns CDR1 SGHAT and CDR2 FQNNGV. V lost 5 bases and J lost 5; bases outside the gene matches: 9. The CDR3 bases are TGTGCCAGCAGCCCTACCGGGACAGGGAGTTATGGCTACACCTTC. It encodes CASSPTGTGSYGYTF.

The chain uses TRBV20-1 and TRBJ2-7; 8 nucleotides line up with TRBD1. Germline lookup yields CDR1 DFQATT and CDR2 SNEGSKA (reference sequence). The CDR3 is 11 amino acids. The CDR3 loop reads CSGGQGHEQYF. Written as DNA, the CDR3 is TGCAGCGGTGGACAGGGCCACGAGCAGTACTTC.

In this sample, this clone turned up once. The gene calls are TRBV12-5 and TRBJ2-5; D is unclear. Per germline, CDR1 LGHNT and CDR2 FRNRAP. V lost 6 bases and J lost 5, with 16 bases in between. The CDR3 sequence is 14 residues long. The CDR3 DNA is TGTGCTAGTGGCCCCCGCGATGGTTGGGAGACCCAGTACTTC. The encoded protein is CASGPRDGWETQYF.

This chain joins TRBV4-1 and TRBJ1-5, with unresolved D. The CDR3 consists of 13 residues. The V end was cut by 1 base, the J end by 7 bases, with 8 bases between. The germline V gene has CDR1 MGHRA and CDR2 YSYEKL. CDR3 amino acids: CASSQGGWQPQHF. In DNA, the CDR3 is TGCGCCAGCAGCCAAGGCGGGTGGCAGCCCCAGCATTTT.

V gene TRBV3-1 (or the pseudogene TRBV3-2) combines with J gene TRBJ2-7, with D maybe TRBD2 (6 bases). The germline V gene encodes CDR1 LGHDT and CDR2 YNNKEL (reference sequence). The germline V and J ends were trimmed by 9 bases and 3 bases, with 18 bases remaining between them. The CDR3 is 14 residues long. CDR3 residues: CARRSLAAIYEQYF. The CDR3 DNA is TGTGCCAGAAGGAGCTTAGCGGCTATCTACGAGCAGTACTTC.

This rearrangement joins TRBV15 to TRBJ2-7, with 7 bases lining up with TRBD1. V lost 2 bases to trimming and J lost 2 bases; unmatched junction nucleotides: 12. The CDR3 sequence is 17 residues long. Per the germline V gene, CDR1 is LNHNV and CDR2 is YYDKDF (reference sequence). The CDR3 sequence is CATSRLLLTGSPYEQYF. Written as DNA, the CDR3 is TGTGCCACCAGCAGATTGCTCCTGACAGGGTCTCCCTACGAGCAGTACTTC. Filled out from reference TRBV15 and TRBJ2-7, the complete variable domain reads DAMVIQNPRYQVTQFGKPVTLSCSQTLNHNVMYWYQQKSSQAPKLLFHYYDKDFNNEADTPDNFQSRRPNTSFCFLDIRSPGLGDTAMYLCATSRLLLTGSPYEQYFGPGTRLTVT.

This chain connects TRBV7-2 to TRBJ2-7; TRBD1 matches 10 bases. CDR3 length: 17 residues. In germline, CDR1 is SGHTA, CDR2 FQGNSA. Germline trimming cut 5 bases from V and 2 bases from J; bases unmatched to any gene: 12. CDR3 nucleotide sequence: TGTGCCAGCAGCATCCGGGACAGGGGCACTAGGACCTACGAGCAGTACTTC. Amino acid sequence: CASSIRDRGTRTYEQYF.

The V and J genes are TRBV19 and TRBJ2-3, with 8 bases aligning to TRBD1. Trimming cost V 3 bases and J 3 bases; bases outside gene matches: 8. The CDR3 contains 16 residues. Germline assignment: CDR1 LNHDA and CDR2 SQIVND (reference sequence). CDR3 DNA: TGTGCCAGTAGTATCCGGACAGGGAAGGGGACAGATACGCAGTATTTT. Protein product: CASSIRTGKGTDTQYF.

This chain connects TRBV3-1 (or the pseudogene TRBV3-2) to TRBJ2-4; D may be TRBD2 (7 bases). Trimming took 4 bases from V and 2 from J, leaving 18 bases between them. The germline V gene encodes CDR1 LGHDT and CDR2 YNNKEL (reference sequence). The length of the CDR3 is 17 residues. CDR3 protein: CASSPRRGPSPKNIQYF. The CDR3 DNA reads TGTGCCAGCAGCCCTAGGCGGGGGCCCTCGCCCAAAAACATTCAGTACTTC.

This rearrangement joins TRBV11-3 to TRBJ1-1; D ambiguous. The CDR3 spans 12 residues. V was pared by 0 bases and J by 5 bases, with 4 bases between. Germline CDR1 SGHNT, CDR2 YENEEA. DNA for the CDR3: TGTGCCAGCAGCTTAGACAGTACTGAAGCTTTCTTT. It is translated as CASSLDSTEAFF.

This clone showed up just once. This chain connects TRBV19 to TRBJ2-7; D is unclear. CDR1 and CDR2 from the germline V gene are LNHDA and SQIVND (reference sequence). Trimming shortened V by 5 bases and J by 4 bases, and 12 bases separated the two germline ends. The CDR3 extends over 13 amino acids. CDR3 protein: CASSATNDYEQYF. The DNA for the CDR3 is TGTGCCAGTAGTGCCACTAACGATTACGAGCAGTACTTC. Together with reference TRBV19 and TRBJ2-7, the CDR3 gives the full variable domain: DGGITQSPKYLFRKEGQNVTLSCEQNLNHDAMYWYRQDPGQGLRLIYYSQIVNDFQKGDIAEGYSVSREKKESFPLTVTSAQKNPTAFYLCASSATNDYEQYFGPGTRLTVT.

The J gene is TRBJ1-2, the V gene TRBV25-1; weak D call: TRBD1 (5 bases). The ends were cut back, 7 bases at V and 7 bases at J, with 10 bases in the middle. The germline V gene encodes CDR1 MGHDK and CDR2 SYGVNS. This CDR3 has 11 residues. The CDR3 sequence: CASTGQAGYTF. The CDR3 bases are TGTGCCAGCACAGGGCAGGCTGGCTACACCTTC.

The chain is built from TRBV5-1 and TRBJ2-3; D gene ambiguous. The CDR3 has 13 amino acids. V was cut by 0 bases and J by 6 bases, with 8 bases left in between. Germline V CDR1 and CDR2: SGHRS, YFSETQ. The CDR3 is CASSLEPPDTQYF. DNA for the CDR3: TGCGCCAGCAGCTTGGAGCCACCGGATACGCAGTATTTT.